This T cell receptor (beta chain) was recovered during a study of blood T cell repertoires in COVID-19. Germline assignment: CDR1 LGHNA and CDR2 YSLEER. The CDR3 loop spans 15 amino acids. The V end was cut by 3 bases, the J end by 2 bases, with 13 bases between. In the authors' workflow: Estimation of nucleated cell counts relied on the amplification of reference gene primers. Only in-frame clones appear in the TCRdb table, and some are missing; sequencing was by immunoSEQ multiplex PCR. Clone size and V and J calls were adopted from that table, with D and trimming inferred from the DNA. Of about 88,000 clones in the sample, around nine tenths were seen once.

The receptor comes from a man in his sixties with acute or convalescent COVID-19. Sequenced: peripheral blood. The gene calls are TRBV4-3 and TRBJ2-5; possibly TRBD2 for D (6 bases). Here the CDR3 DNA reads TGCGCCAGCAGCCACCAACTAGCTTATCAAGAGACCCAGTACTTC. Protein product: CASSHQLAYQETQYF.